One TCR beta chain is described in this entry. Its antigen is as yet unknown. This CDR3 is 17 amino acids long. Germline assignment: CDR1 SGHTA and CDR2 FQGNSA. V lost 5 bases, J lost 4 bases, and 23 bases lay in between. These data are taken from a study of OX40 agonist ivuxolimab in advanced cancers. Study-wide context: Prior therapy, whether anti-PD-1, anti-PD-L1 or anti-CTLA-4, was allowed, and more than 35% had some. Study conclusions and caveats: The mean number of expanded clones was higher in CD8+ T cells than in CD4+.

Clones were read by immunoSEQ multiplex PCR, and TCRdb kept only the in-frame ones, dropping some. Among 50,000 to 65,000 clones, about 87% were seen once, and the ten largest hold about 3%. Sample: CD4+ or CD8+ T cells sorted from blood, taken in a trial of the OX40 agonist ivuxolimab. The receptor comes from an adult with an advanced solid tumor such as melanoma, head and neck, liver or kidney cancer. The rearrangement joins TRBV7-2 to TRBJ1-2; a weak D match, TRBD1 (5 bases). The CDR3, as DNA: TGTGCCAGCAGCACTAGAGGGACCGGGGGGAAGGGCTATGGCTACACCTTC. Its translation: CASSTRGTGGKGYGYTF.